This T cell receptor (beta chain) emerged from a study of T cell responses to AZD1222 COVID-19 vaccine (dated by TCRdb to the early 2020s). Context from the whole study: A total of approximately 240 trial participants underwent TCR sequencing, of whom around 200 received two doses of AZD1222 and about 25 received two doses of the MenACWY control vaccine. Trial participants were enrolled by age into subgroups of 18-55, 56-69 and 70-plus years, and around 150, 29 and 61 TCR-sequenced participants, respectively, were included in these subgroups. The paper's findings and limits, for the study overall: The whole spike protein was spanned by vaccine-associated CD4 TCRs, and dominant responses were seen in regions 160-218 and 743-854. Because no samples from the day 14 peak response were available, repertoires could be characterized only after the peak T cell response. Participants were mostly white British, with more females than males. The authors suggested clonal diversity may have been underestimated. After two AZD1222 doses, both the breadth and the depth of spike-specific TCRs were significantly higher than at day 0 and than in MenACWY recipients. Only 5 to 7 AZD1222 recipients were SARS-CoV-2 seropositive at baseline, limiting conclusions about previously exposed vaccinees. In the small 56-69-year group, the increase in depth fell short of significance, most likely because of low power. Nearly half of unique spike-specific TCRs reportedly recognized epitopes outside regions mutated in the B.1.351 and B.1.1.7 variants.

The CDR3 regions of human TCRbeta chains were subjected to immunosequencing. Concerning the study's data processing: Repertoire TCRs were checked for matches against a reference library of SARS-CoV-2-specific TCRs that had been generated using the MIRA antigen-specificity platform. Breadth meant the fraction of unique TCRs that were SARS-CoV-2-associated, whereas depth meant the fraction of total T cells that were SARS-CoV-2-associated. Using the MIRA data, each spike-specific TCR was assigned both to the spike region to which the TCR was reactive and to a CD4 or CD8 class. Log10-transformed breadth and depth values were compared by one-way ANOVA with Sidak's multiple comparisons tests. The table comes from immuneACCESS by way of TCRdb, which keeps in-frame sequences with V and J called. Part of the clones is missing from these tables; in studies checked, under half for an unresolved V gene and the rest for unknown reasons. V and J calls plus clone size are reproduced from that table; the DNA served to infer D and trimming. The sample has fewer than 120,000 clones on record, 70% to 90% of them singletons. The ten largest clones capture about 15% of the sample.

Interpreted using the paper, the time point label stands for: about 28 days (+/-7) after the second vaccine dose. AZD1222 recipients whose second dose came at about 4 weeks and those whose second dose came at about 12 weeks were combined into one group, since spike-specific TCR depth and breadth did not differ between the two schedules. Vaccinee samples were obtained from the UK trials COV001 and COV002, which included a single-blind randomized controlled phase 2/3 trial of AZD1222 (ChAdOx1 nCoV-19) in healthy adults. Trial participant PBMC samples were collected at day 0 and day 28 after the second dose for TCRbeta chain sequencing. The CDR3 has 14 amino acids, counting the end cysteine and phenylalanine. Kept here is only the CDR3 DNA, which spans 42 bases and is read in frame from base 1. The germline ends are 17 bases apart after V is trimmed by 11 bases and J by 2 bases. CDR1 and CDR2, per the germline V gene, are ENHRY and SYGVKD.

Concerning this clone: The antigen this receptor binds is unknown. Per-base quality was not reported, and no clone a single base away is much larger than it.

The rearrangement joined TRBV10-3 to TRBJ2-3; the D gene is perhaps TRBD1, on 6 matching bases. The receptor was derived from an adult who received the AZD1222 COVID-19 vaccine. Sample: peripheral blood, taken 28 days after the second AZD1222 dose. The CDR3 protein sequence reads: CASSPRGNTDTQYF. The DNA sequence reads TGTGCCTCCAGCCCCAGGGGAAACACAGATACGCAGTATTTT.